The 22 T cell receptor beta chains below were found in one sample sequenced in a study of naive and memory T cell subsets. The beta constant-region primer was an equimolar mix of two oligonucleotides covering TRBC1 and TRBC2. Four rounds of PCR amplified the ligated cDNA using nested alpha and beta constant-region primers plus SP2. TCRdb re-called the UMI-ligation and nested PCR reads with MiXCR, one entry per CDR3 protein. The sample lists roughly 130,000 distinct CDR3 sequences; over 30% were seen once. Sequencing was carried out using central memory CD4+ T cells from blood. These receptors came from a human donor in good health.

The chain couples TRBV9 to TRBJ2-3; TRBD2 aligns across 12 bases. CDR3 size: 18 residues. Germline loops: CDR1 SGDLS, CDR2 YYNGEE. The J segment lost 2 bases and the V segment lost 4 bases, leaving 11 bases of the junction unmatched. The DNA of the CDR3 is TGTGCCAGCAGCCACCCTCCGGGACTAGCGGGCTTCACAGATACGCAGTATTTT. Translation gives CASSHPPGLAGFTDTQYF. The whole variable domain, remainder taken from reference TRBV9 and TRBJ2-3, is DSGVTQTPKHLITATGQRVTLRCSPRSGDLSVYWYQQSLDQGLQFLIQYYNGEERAKGNILERFSAQQFPDLHSELNLSSLELGDSALYFCASSHPPGLAGFTDTQYFGPGTRLTVL.

The V gene is TRBV29-1, the J gene TRBJ1-1; the D gene is possibly TRBD1 (6 bases). The CDR3 loop spans 13 amino acids. The V end lost 7 bases, the J end lost 0 bases, and 12 bases lay between the germline ends. Germline-derived CDR1 and CDR2 are SQVTM and ANQGSEA. The CDR3 reads CSGKRGLNTEAFF. The CDR3 region has the DNA TGCAGCGGCAAGAGGGGGTTGAACACTGAAGCTTTCTTT.

The sample holds one count of this clonotype. J is TRBJ2-7 and V is TRBV30; D is ambiguous. V shed 2 bases and J shed 3 bases, with 8 bases lying between them. This CDR3 is built from 12 residues. The V gene's germline CDR1 is GTSNPN and CDR2 SVGIG (reference sequence). CDR3 in amino acids: CAWSPLDYEQYF. Here the CDR3 DNA reads TGTGCCTGGAGTCCCCTTGACTACGAGCAGTACTTC.

This clonotype was counted a few times. The rearrangement uses TRBV15 and TRBJ1-5; D uncertain. CDR3 size: 18 residues. Looked up from germline, CDR1 is LNHNV and CDR2 is YYDKDF (reference sequence). V lost 3 bases to trimming and J lost 4 bases, with 22 bases between them. The CDR3 sequence is CATSRAGLGRNKNQPQHF. Here the CDR3 DNA reads TGTGCCACCAGCAGGGCCGGTTTAGGCAGAAATAAAAATCAGCCCCAGCATTTT.

This clonotype was counted only a few times. This chain connects TRBV20-1 to TRBJ2-3; 13 positions match TRBD2. CDR1 is DFQATT and CDR2 is SNEGSKA in the germline V gene (reference sequence). This CDR3 has 18 amino acids. Unmatched junction bases numbered 10, after V lost 2 bases and J lost 2 bases. CDR3 protein: CSARLRLAGGGTTDTQYF. The CDR3 DNA reads as TGCAGTGCTAGACTTCGACTAGCGGGAGGAGGAACCACAGATACGCAGTATTTT.

The chain has TRBV18 and TRBJ2-5, with D unclear. V was cut by 3 bases and J by 7 bases, with 18 bases left in between. The CDR3 is 15 amino acids. Germline V gene sequence: CDR1 KGHSH, CDR2 LQKENI. The CDR3 region is CASSPISDQIGTQYF. The CDR3 DNA follows: TGTGCCAGCTCACCCATTTCAGATCAGATCGGGACCCAGTACTTC.

This chain joins TRBV25-1 and TRBJ2-7, with 7 nucleotides matching TRBD1. CDR3 size: 14 residues. Germline V CDR1 and CDR2: MGHDK, SYGVNS. Trimming took 5 bases from V and 6 from J; bases not matched to a gene: 10. The DNA for the CDR3 is TGTGCCAGCAGTTCGAGGACAGGCCGACGCGAGCAGTACTTC. It specifies CASSSRTGRREQYF.

This clonotype was picked up a small number of times. The chain carries TRBV20-1 and TRBJ1-5; no clear D gene. The CDR3 runs 13 residues. With 4 bases removed from V and 3 bases from J, the gap between germline ends came to 10 bases. From germline, CDR1 is DFQATT and CDR2 SNEGSKA (reference sequence). The CDR3 protein is CSATLENNQPQHF. The DNA for the CDR3 is TGCAGTGCTACGCTGGAAAACAATCAGCCCCAGCATTTT.

About this clonotype: At one end, the junction sequence differs from germline, possibly due to a read error. The chain is built from TRBV7-7 and TRBJ1-1, with D perhaps TRBD1 (5 bases). The CDR3 is made up of 13 amino acids. CDR1 SSHAT and CDR2 FNYEAQ come from the germline V gene (reference sequence). The CDR3 is CASSPGPITEAFF. The CDR3 nucleotides read TGTGCTAGCAGCCCAGGGCCGATCACTGAAGCTTTCTTT.

The chain links TRBV24-1 to TRBJ2-1; D remains unclear. V was cut by 4 bases and J by 8 bases, with 11 bases left in between. CDR1 KGHDR and CDR2 SFDVKD come from the germline V gene. The CDR3 runs 13 residues. CDR3 protein: CATSEPPDDEQFF. The CDR3 nucleotides are TGTGCCACCAGTGAACCTCCCGACGATGAGCAGTTCTTC.

This clonotype has only a few counts. Here the CDR3 DNA reads TGCGCCAGCAGCTTGGCTAGCGGGAGCTCTGGCGAGCAGTACTTC. Encoded protein: CASSLASGSSGEQYF. The genes are TRBV5-1 and TRBJ2-7; 10 nucleotides match TRBD2. Unmatched junction bases numbered 6, after V lost 0 bases and J lost 6 bases. The CDR3 covers 15 residues. The germline CDR1 and CDR2 sequences are SGHRS and YFSETQ. The full variable domain, its missing parts supplied by reference TRBV5-1 and TRBJ2-7, is KAGVTQTPRYLIKTRGQQVTLSCSPISGHRSVSWYQQTPGQGLQFLFEYFSETQRNKGNFPGRFSGRQFSNSRSEMNVSTLELGDSALYLCASSLASGSSGEQYFGPGTRLTVT.

The chain couples TRBV18 to TRBJ2-7, with TRBD2 identical over 9 bases. This CDR3 contains 15 residues. With 2 bases clipped from V and 4 bases from J, the junction kept 6 bases outside the gene matches. Looked up from germline, CDR1 is KGHSH and CDR2 is LQKENI. The CDR3 sequence is CASSPRLAGSYEQYF. CDR3 DNA sequence: TGTGCCAGCTCACCAAGGCTAGCGGGATCTTACGAGCAGTACTTC.

This clonotype was observed a few times. This chain connects TRBV18 to TRBJ2-3; D not resolved. V dropped 4 bases and J dropped 3 bases, with 14 bases sitting between them. The CDR3 contains 15 residues. Germline loops: CDR1 KGHSH, CDR2 LQKENI. CDR3 DNA: TGTGCCAGCTCACATTTATTAGAGAATACAGATACGCAGTATTTT. Protein sequence: CASSHLLENTDTQYF.

This clonotype was observed a handful of times. V and J are TRBV5-1 and TRBJ2-7, with TRBD1 matching 9 bases. CDR3 length: 15 amino acids. Germline CDR1 and CDR2: SGHRS and YFSETQ. V was clipped by 4 bases and J by 5 bases; unmatched bases: 10. DNA for the CDR3: TGCGCCAGCAGCCCCTCCTCCGGGACAGGGCACGAGCAGTACTTC. Its translation: CASSPSSGTGHEQYF.

This clonotype was seen only once. This rearrangement joins TRBV29-1 to TRBJ2-1; TRBD2 might be the D (6 bases). Looked up from germline, CDR1 is SQVTM and CDR2 is ANQGSEA. CDR3 size: 14 residues. The germline V and J ends were trimmed by 6 bases and 0 bases, with 12 bases remaining between them. CDR3 region: CSVRDGSSYNEQFF. The CDR3, as DNA: TGCAGCGTACGGGACGGGAGCTCCTACAATGAGCAGTTCTTC.

In its sample, this clonotype was seen a few times. The V gene is TRBV27, the J gene TRBJ1-2; no firm D call. V gave up 3 bases and J gave up 4 bases, with 15 bases separating them. In germline, CDR1 is MNHEY, CDR2 SMNVEV (reference sequence). This CDR3 contains 15 residues. The CDR3 region has the DNA TGTGCCAGCAGTTTGTTTGCCACCGCTATCTATGGCTACACCTTC. Amino acid sequence: CASSLFATAIYGYTF.

The chain links TRBV5-6 to TRBJ2-1; D call uncertain. The V gene's germline CDR1 is SGHDT and CDR2 YYEEEE. V dropped 8 bases and J dropped 2 bases, with 5 bases sitting between them. The length of the CDR3 is 11 residues. CDR3 protein: CARGTYNEQFF. The CDR3 DNA reads as TGTGCCAGAGGGACCTACAATGAGCAGTTCTTC.

The rearrangement joins TRBV4-1 to TRBJ2-2, with 11 bases matching TRBD2. Per germline, CDR1 MGHRA and CDR2 YSYEKL. CDR3 length equals 14 residues. Trimming cost V 4 bases and J 5 bases; bases outside gene matches: 0. CDR3 sequence reads: CASSRLAGTGELFF. As DNA, the CDR3 is TGCGCCAGCAGCCGACTAGCGGGAACCGGGGAGCTGTTTTTT.

The chain links TRBV28 to TRBJ2-1; possibly TRBD1 for D (5 bases). V was cut by 3 bases and J by 4 bases, with 10 bases left in between. The germline CDR1 and CDR2 sequences are MDHEN and SYDVKM. This CDR3 comprises 14 residues. The CDR3 nucleotides are TGTGCCAGCAGTTTTCGACAGAGTTACAATGAGCAGTTCTTC. It is translated as CASSFRQSYNEQFF. Looking up the rest from reference TRBV28 and TRBJ2-1 gives the full variable domain: DVKVTQSSRYLVKRTGEKVFLECVQDMDHENMFWYRQDPGLGLRLIYFSYDVKMKEKGDIPEGYSVSREKKERFSLILESASTNQTSMYLCASSFRQSYNEQFFGPGTRLTVL.

The V and J genes are TRBV5-1 and TRBJ2-2; D unclear. Germline V lookup: CDR1 SGHRS, CDR2 YFSETQ. V dropped 5 bases and J dropped 1 base, with 6 bases sitting between them. The CDR3 is made up of 13 amino acids. CDR3 region: CASSNGNTGELFF. The DNA for the CDR3 is TGCGCCAGCAGTAACGGGAACACCGGGGAGCTGTTTTTT.

The CDR3 DNA sequence: TGTGCCAGCAGTTCCGGGGAAAAACTGTTTTTT. Protein product: CASSSGEKLFF. The gene calls are TRBV6-5 and TRBJ1-4, with unresolved D. V was cut by 4 bases and J by 8 bases, with 5 bases left in between. Germline V lookup: CDR1 MNHEY, CDR2 SVGAGI. CDR3 length: 11 amino acids.

The DNA of the CDR3 is TGTGCCAGCAGCGGGGAGGGAGGGAGAACCACCGGGGAGCTGTTTTTT. Translation gives CASSGEGGRTTGELFF. The chain joins TRBV7-8 to TRBJ2-2, with TRBD2 matching over 7 bases. The CDR3 consists of 16 residues. With 5 bases clipped from V and 4 bases from J, the junction kept 10 bases outside the gene matches. Germline V CDR1 and CDR2: SGHVS, FQNEAQ.